This TCR beta chain appears in the sequencing data of a study of T cell responses to AZD1222 COVID-19 vaccine. Findings and limits, study-wide: Without day 14 samples, only post-peak T cell repertoires were studied. Mostly white British, mostly female donors; authors suggested clonal diversity may be underestimated. Baseline testing showed seropositivity in only a handful of AZD1222 recipients.

Libraries were prepared by immunoSEQ multiplex PCR; TCRdb keeps only in-frame clonotypes and omits some of them. This table has 89,000 or so clones, less than 95% appearing once. Comment on this clone: Its target is not known.

This CDR3 spans 18 amino acids. Germline V lookup: CDR1 SGHTA, CDR2 FQGNSA. Trimming pared 3 bases from V and 0 bases from J, leaving 20 bases between. This chain joins TRBV7-2 and TRBJ2-5; TRBD2 is a possible D gene (6 bases). The specimen was peripheral blood, collected 28 days after the second AZD1222 dose. This TCR was recovered from an adult who received the AZD1222 COVID-19 vaccine. The CDR3 coding sequence is TGTGCCAGCAGCTTTAGATCGATTCTAGCGAGCTACCAAGAGACCCAGTACTTC. Its protein product is CASSFRSILASYQETQYF.